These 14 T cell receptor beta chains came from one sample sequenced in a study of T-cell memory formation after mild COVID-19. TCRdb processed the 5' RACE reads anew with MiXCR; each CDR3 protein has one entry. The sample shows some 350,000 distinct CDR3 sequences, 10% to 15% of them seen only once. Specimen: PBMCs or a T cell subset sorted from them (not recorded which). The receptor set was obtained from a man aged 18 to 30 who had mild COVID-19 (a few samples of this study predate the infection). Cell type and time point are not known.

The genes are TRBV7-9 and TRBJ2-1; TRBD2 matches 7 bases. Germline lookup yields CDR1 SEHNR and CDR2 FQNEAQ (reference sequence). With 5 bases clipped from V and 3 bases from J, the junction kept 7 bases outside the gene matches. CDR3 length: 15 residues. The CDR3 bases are TGTGCCAGCAGCCCCCCGGCGGGGGTCTACAATGAGCAGTTCTTC. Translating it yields CASSPPAGVYNEQFF.

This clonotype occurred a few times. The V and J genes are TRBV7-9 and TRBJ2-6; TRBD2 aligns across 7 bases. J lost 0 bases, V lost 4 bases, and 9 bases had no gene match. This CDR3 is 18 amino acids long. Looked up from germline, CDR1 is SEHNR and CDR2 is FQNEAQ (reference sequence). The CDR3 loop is CASSSPPGLSSGANVLTF. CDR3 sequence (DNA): TGTGCCAGCAGCTCGCCACCGGGACTAAGCTCTGGGGCCAACGTCCTGACTTTC. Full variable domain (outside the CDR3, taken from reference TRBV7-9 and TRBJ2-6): DTGVSQNPRHKITKRGQNVTFRCDPISEHNRLYWYRQTLGQGPEFLTYFQNEAQLEKSRLLSDRFSAERPKGSFSTLEIQRTEQGDSAMYLCASSSPPGLSSGANVLTFGAGSRLTVL.

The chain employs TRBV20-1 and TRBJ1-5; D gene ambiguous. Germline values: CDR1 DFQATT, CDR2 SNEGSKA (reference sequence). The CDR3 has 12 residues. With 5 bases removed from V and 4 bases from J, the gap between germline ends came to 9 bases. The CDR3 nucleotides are TGCAGTGCTGAGAGTGGAAATCAGCCCCAGCATTTT. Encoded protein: CSAESGNQPQHF.

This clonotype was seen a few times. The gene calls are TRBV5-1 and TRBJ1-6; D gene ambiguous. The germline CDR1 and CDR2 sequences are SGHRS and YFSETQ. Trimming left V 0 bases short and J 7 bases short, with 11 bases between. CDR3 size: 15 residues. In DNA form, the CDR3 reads TGCGCCAGCAGCTTGGCAGGCCTACGGAATTCACCCCTCCACTTT. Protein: CASSLAGLRNSPLHF. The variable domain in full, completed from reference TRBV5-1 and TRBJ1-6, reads KAGVTQTPRYLIKTRGQQVTLSCSPISGHRSVSWYQQTPGQGLQFLFEYFSETQRNKGNFPGRFSGRQFSNSRSEMNVSTLELGDSALYLCASSLAGLRNSPLHFGNGTRLTVT.

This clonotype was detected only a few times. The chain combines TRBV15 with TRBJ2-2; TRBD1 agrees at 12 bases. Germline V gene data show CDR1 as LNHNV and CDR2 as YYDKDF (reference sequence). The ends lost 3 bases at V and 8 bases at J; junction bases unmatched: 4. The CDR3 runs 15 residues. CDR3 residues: CATSSRDRGQGELFF. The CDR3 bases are TGTGCCACCAGCAGCAGGGACAGGGGGCAGGGGGAGCTGTTTTTT.

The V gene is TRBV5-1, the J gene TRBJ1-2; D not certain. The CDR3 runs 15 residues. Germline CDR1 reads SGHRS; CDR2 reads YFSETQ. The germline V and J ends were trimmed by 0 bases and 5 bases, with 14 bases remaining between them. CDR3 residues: CASSLAAQLGYGYTF. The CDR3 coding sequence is TGCGCCAGCAGCTTGGCGGCCCAGCTCGGTTATGGCTACACCTTC. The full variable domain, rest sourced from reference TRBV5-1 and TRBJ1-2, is KAGVTQTPRYLIKTRGQQVTLSCSPISGHRSVSWYQQTPGQGLQFLFEYFSETQRNKGNFPGRFSGRQFSNSRSEMNVSTLELGDSALYLCASSLAAQLGYGYTFGSGTRLTVV.

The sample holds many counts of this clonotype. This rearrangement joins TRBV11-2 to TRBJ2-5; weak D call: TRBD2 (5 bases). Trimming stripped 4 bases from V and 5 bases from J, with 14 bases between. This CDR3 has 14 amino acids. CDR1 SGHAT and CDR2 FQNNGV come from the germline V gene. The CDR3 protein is CASSSRRIAETQYF. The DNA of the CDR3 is TGTGCCAGCAGCTCCCGAAGGATAGCGGAGACCCAGTACTTC.

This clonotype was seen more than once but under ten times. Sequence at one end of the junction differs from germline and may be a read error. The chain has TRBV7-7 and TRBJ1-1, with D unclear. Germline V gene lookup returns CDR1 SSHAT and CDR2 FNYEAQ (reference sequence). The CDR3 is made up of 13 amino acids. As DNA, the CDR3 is TGTGCTAGCAGCTTAAACAGCAACACTGAAGCTTTCTTT. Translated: CASSLNSNTEAFF.

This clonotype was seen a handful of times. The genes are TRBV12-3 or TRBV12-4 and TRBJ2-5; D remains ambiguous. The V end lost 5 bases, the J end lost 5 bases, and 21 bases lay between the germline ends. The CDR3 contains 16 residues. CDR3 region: CASSPPSGPGWETQYF. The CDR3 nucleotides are TGTGCCAGCAGTCCCCCGTCCGGACCGGGTTGGGAGACCCAGTACTTC.

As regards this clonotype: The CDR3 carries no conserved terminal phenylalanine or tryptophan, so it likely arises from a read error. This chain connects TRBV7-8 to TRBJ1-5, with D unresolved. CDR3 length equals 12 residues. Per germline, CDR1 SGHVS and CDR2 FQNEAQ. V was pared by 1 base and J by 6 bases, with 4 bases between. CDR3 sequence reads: CASSLVGQPQHS. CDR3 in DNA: TGTGCCAGCAGCTTAGTGGGTCAGCCCCAGCATTCT.

CDR3 bases: TGCGCCAGCAGCTTCAACCCTTTGTATGGCTACACCTTC. This gives the protein CASSFNPLYGYTF. The chain has TRBV5-1 and TRBJ1-2; D call uncertain. The germline V gene has CDR1 SGHRS and CDR2 YFSETQ. The V end was cut by 2 bases, the J end by 5 bases, with 10 bases between. The CDR3 runs 13 residues.

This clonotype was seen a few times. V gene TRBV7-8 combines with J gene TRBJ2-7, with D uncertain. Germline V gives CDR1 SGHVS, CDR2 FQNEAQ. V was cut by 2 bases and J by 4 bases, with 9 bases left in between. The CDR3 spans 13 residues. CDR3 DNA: TGTGCCAGCAGCTTAACGACGGGTTACGAGCAGTACGTC. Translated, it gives CASSLTTGYEQYV.

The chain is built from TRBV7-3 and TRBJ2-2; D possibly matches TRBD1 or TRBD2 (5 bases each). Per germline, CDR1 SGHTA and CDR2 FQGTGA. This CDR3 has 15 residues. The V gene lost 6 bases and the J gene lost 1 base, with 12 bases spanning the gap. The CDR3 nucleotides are TGTGCCAGCAGACTCGGGACGGTGAACACCGGGGAGCTGTTTTTT. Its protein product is CASRLGTVNTGELFF.

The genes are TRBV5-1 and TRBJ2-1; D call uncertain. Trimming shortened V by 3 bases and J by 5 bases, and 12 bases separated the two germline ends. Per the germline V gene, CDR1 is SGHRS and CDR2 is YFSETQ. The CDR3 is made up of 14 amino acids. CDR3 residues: CASSSQTGNNEQFF. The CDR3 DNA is TGCGCCAGCAGCTCTCAGACTGGAAACAATGAGCAGTTCTTC. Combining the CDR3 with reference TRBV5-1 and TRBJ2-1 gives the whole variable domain KAGVTQTPRYLIKTRGQQVTLSCSPISGHRSVSWYQQTPGQGLQFLFEYFSETQRNKGNFPGRFSGRQFSNSRSEMNVSTLELGDSALYLCASSSQTGNNEQFFGPGTRLTVL.